This TCR beta chain was identified in a study of blood T cell repertoires in COVID-19. The method was immunoSEQ multiplex PCR; TCRdb's version includes in-frame clones alone and lacks a portion of them. The table includes 120,000 to 150,000 clones, around three quarters detected once. The receptor's source is a man between 45 and 60 years old with acute or convalescent COVID-19. The sample was peripheral blood.

This CDR3 is CASSLEDRMNTEAFF. CDR3 DNA: TGTGCCAGCAGCTTAGAGGACAGAATGAACACTGAAGCTTTCTTT. The V gene is TRBV7-3, the J gene TRBJ1-1, with TRBD1 as a possible D gene (6 bases). CDR3 size: 15 residues. CDR1 is SGHTA, CDR2 FQGTGA, per germline. V lost 2 bases to trimming and J lost 0 bases, with 10 bases between them. Full variable domain (rest looked up from reference TRBV7-3 and TRBJ1-1): GAGVSQTPSNKVTEKGKYVELRCDPISGHTALYWYRQSLGQGPEFLIYFQGTGAADDSGLPNDRFFAVRPEGSVSTLKIQRTERGDSAVYLCASSLEDRMNTEAFFGQGTRLTVV.